This T cell receptor (beta chain) was sequenced during a study of T cell repertoires in cytomegalovirus infection. Study-wide background: HLA-C-restricted CMV epitopes, recently identified, and well-studied HLA-B-restricted ones were used by the study. Indicated by public TCR beta signatures were CMV infection and matching HLA type. Overall study findings and caveats: Clonotypes of TCR beta that were HLA-C-restricted and CMV-specific dominated the ex vivo response.

TCRdb reprocessed the reads with MiXCR, giving one entry per CDR3 protein. The repertoire holds a few hundred thousand distinct CDR3 sequences, around two fifths seen once, with around 48% in the top ten. Points on this clonotype: Its antigen is as yet unknown.

CDR3 length: 16 residues. Germline loops: CDR1 SGHTA, CDR2 FQGNSA. Trimming took 8 bases from V and 3 from J, leaving 23 bases between them. This rearrangement joins TRBV7-2 to TRBJ2-7, with D possibly being TRBD1 or TRBD2 (5 bases each). This sequence was found in a human donor in good health (CMV status not recorded). Some clones in this sample may be carry-over from other donors' samples. The sample was cultured PBMCs, taken from culture after CMV antigen stimulation. In DNA, the CDR3 is TGTGCCAGCTTCGACCCAGGCGCTGGGACCGTCTACGAGCAGTACTTC. Translating gives CASFDPGAGTVYEQYF.